These 23 T cell receptor beta chains were sequenced from one sample in a study of blood T cells in healthy people across ages. A second PCR, run for 7 to 11 cycles, used a sample-barcoded 5' primer plus a J-beta primer mix. One entry per CDR3 protein, called by TCRdb with MiXCR from the 5' RACE reads. The repertoire holds about 780,000 distinct CDR3 sequences, about 26% seen once, with about 3% in the top ten. These sequences were also reported in another study, on T cells of mothers and their children.

Sequenced sample: blood. The receptors originated from a boy aged 5 to 17 in good health.

A few counts support this clonotype. The gene calls are TRBV29-1 and TRBJ2-3; maybe TRBD1 (5 bases). CDR1 SQVTM and CDR2 ANQGSEA come from the germline V gene. The CDR3 runs to 13 residues. V lost 6 bases to trimming and J lost 1 base, with 11 bases between them. The CDR3 sequence: CSVCRAGTDTQYF. The CDR3 bases are TGCAGCGTCTGCAGGGCGGGCACAGATACGCAGTATTTT.

For this clonotype: Since the CDR3 does not end with the conserved phenylalanine or tryptophan, this likely comes from a read error. The chain carries TRBV7-6 and TRBJ2-5; D is uncertain. The V gene's germline CDR1 is SGHVS and CDR2 FNYEAQ. The CDR3 runs 11 residues. V lost 5 bases to trimming and J lost 8 bases, with 9 bases between them. The CDR3 DNA follows: TGTGCCAGCAGCGGACGCCGTACCCAGTACCTC. This encodes CASSGRRTQYL.

The chain has TRBV5-5 and TRBJ2-1, with TRBD1 identical over 7 bases. Germline loops: CDR1 SGHKS, CDR2 YYEKEE (reference sequence). Losses at the gene ends were 4 bases for V and 5 bases for J; bases not matched to a gene: 6. This CDR3 is 14 amino acids long. CDR3 amino acids: CASSQQGYDNEQFF. In DNA, the CDR3 is TGTGCCAGCAGCCAACAGGGGTACGACAATGAGCAGTTCTTC.

The chain is built from TRBV25-1 and TRBJ2-5; no clear D. The end of the DNA aligns better with TRBJ2-7, so the J call may be wrong. The germline V gene has CDR1 MGHDK and CDR2 SYGVNS. This CDR3 comprises 13 residues. CDR3 amino acids: CASNPGWSYEQYF. The CDR3 DNA sequence: TGTGCCAGCAACCCCGGATGGTCCTACGAGCAGTACTTC.

The chain employs TRBV5-1 and TRBJ1-4; 10 bases fit TRBD1. V shed 4 bases, J shed 7 bases, and the junction held 13 bases outside the gene matches. The CDR3 totals 17 residues. CDR1 SGHRS and CDR2 YFSETQ come from the germline V gene. DNA for the CDR3: TGCGCCAGCAGCCCCTTGGGGTGGACAGGGGGTTCTGAAAAACTGTTTTTT. It encodes CASSPLGWTGGSEKLFF.

This chain joins TRBV6-5 and TRBJ2-7, with 8 bases fitting TRBD2. CDR1 is MNHEY and CDR2 is SVGAGI in the germline V gene. This CDR3 region has 16 residues. The J segment lost 2 bases and the V segment lost 0 bases, leaving 6 bases of the junction unmatched. DNA of the CDR3: TGTGCCAGCAGTTACTCCGGGGGGGGAATGACCTACGAGCAGTACTTC. This encodes CASSYSGGGMTYEQYF.

This chain joins TRBV2 and TRBJ2-5; TRBD2 matches at 16 bases. The CDR3 extends over 18 amino acids. J gave up 5 bases and V 4 bases, and 10 bases lay outside the gene matches. Germline CDR1 and CDR2: SNHLY and FYNNEI. The CDR3 sequence: CASSVAGTSGGAGETQYF. The CDR3 DNA sequence: TGTGCCAGCAGTGTGGCGGGGACTAGCGGGGGGGCCGGGGAGACCCAGTACTTC.

This clonotype showed up many times. The chain links TRBV12-3 or TRBV12-4 to TRBJ2-6, with D perhaps given as TRBD1 or TRBD2 (5 bases each). The CDR3 has 15 amino acids. Between the trimmed V and J ends, which lost 3 bases and 0 bases, there was a span of 6 bases. Written as DNA, the CDR3 is TGTGCCAGCAGTTTTGGGGGCTCTGGGGCCAACGTCCTGACTTTC. Protein product: CASSFGGSGANVLTF.

The V gene is TRBV11-1, the J gene TRBJ2-7, with a tentative D call TRBD1 (5 bases). This CDR3 region has 14 residues. The V gene lost 3 bases and the J gene lost 2 bases, with 11 bases spanning the gap. Germline V gene sequence: CDR1 SGHAT, CDR2 FQDESV (reference sequence). The CDR3 DNA reads TGTGCCAGCAGCTTTGTGGACACCACCTACGAGCAGTACTTC. It translates to CASSFVDTTYEQYF.

Of note for this clonotype: One end of the junction is discordant with germline, which a read error may explain. The rearrangement uses TRBV6-1 and TRBJ2-1; D possibly corresponds to TRBD1 (5 bases). Germline CDR1 and CDR2: MNHNS and SASEGT. The CDR3 contains 14 residues. CDR3 amino acids: CASSGQKRSNEQLF. DNA for the CDR3: TGTGCCAGCAGTGGACAGAAAAGGTCCAATGAGCAGCTCTTC.

Only a few counts were recorded for this clonotype. The chain couples TRBV2 to TRBJ2-5; D possibly corresponds to TRBD2 (6 bases). V lost 1 base and J lost 2, with 8 bases in between. Germline V lookup: CDR1 SNHLY, CDR2 FYNNEI. The CDR3 contains 14 residues. CDR3 DNA: TGTGCCAGCAGTGAAGTAGCGGATCAAGAGACCCAGTACTTC. Translated: CASSEVADQETQYF.

This clonotype was observed a single time. The chain couples TRBV10-2 to TRBJ1-5; D is possibly TRBD1 (6 bases). The V and J ends lost 4 bases and 2 bases respectively, with 9 bases between them. Germline CDR1 and CDR2: WSHSY and SAAADI. The CDR3 sequence is 14 residues long. The CDR3 DNA reads TGCGCCAGCAGTGGGACAGAGCGCAATCAGCCCCAGCATTTT. Translated: CASSGTERNQPQHF.

The V gene is TRBV4-1, the J gene TRBJ2-7; TRBD2 might be the D (6 bases). CDR1 is MGHRA, CDR2 YSYEKL, per germline. CDR3 length equals 15 residues. V was clipped by 0 bases and J by 2 bases, with 11 bases between them. The CDR3 is CASSQEAGRPYEQYF. CDR3 sequence (DNA): TGCGCCAGCAGCCAAGAAGCAGGGAGGCCCTACGAGCAGTACTTC.

This clonotype was counted a few times. V and J are TRBV12-3 or TRBV12-4 and TRBJ2-5, with D maybe TRBD1 (6 bases). V lost 8 bases to trimming and J lost 2 bases, with 18 bases between them. This CDR3 has 15 residues. The CDR3 DNA sequence: TGTGCCAGCGGGCAGGGGCCGGACTCTCAAGAGACCCAGTACTTC. It translates to CASGQGPDSQETQYF.

CDR3 sequence (DNA): TGTGCCAGCAGCTTAGGTGGGGGGGCCCGGAATGAGCAGTTCTTC. Its translation: CASSLGGGARNEQFF. V and J are TRBV13 and TRBJ2-7, with a weak D call TRBD2 (7 bases). Matching the DNA end better, TRBJ2-1 makes the J call doubtful. Germline V gene lookup returns CDR1 PRHDT and CDR2 FYEKMQ (reference sequence). This CDR3 has 15 residues.

This clonotype was observed a handful of times. The chain employs TRBV10-3 and TRBJ2-1, with 16 bases matching TRBD2. With V trimmed by 0 bases and J by 6 bases, 5 bases remained unmatched. The CDR3 loop spans 18 amino acids. Looked up from germline, CDR1 is ENHRY and CDR2 is SYGVKD. CDR3 sequence: CAISESGTSGGASNEQFF. The CDR3 DNA is TGTGCCATCAGTGAGTCGGGGACTAGCGGGGGGGCCAGCAATGAGCAGTTCTTC.

V is TRBV12-3 or TRBV12-4 and J is TRBJ2-7; 8 nucleotides match TRBD2. The CDR3 is 15 residues long. V lost 6 bases and J lost 2; bases outside the gene matches: 9. This CDR3 reads CASSPQGLVAYEQYF. Here the CDR3 DNA reads TGTGCCAGCAGCCCCCAGGGACTAGTGGCCTACGAGCAGTACTTC.

This clonotype occurred a few times. The rearrangement links TRBV7-2 to TRBJ2-3; D unclear. The CDR3 has 13 residues. Trimming took off 1 base at V and 4 bases at J, with 6 bases between the two ends. Per germline, CDR1 SGHTA and CDR2 FQGNSA. The CDR3 DNA reads TGTGCCAGCAGCTTAGATCGGTCAGATACGCAGTATTTT. It is translated as CASSLDRSDTQYF.

J is TRBJ1-1 and V is TRBV12-5; no clear D. In germline, CDR1 is LGHNT, CDR2 FRNRAP. This CDR3 region has 11 residues. The germline V and J ends were trimmed by 1 base and 7 bases, with 4 bases remaining between them. CDR3 residues: CASGLDFEAFF. The DNA of the CDR3 is TGTGCTAGTGGTTTGGACTTTGAAGCTTTCTTT. Filled out from reference TRBV12-5 and TRBJ1-1, the complete variable domain reads DARVTQTPRHKVTEMGQEVTMRCQPILGHNTVFWYRQTMMQGLELLAYFRNRAPLDDSGMPKDRFSAEMPDATLATLKIQPSEPRDSAVYFCASGLDFEAFFGQGTRLTVV.

This clonotype was counted a few times. The genes are TRBV18 and TRBJ2-5, with D unclear. Gene TRBJ2-7 matches the end of the DNA better, so the J call may be wrong. CDR1 and CDR2 (germline): KGHSH, LQKENI. This CDR3 has 14 residues. The CDR3 loop is CASSPQGNSYEQYF. In DNA, the CDR3 is TGTGCCAGCTCACCACAGGGAAACTCCTACGAGCAGTACTTC.

In its sample, this clonotype was seen a few times. V gene TRBV7-9 combines with J gene TRBJ2-7, with D perhaps matching TRBD1 (6 bases). Trimming stripped 4 bases from V and 5 bases from J, with 24 bases between. The CDR3 loop spans 17 amino acids. The germline CDR1 and CDR2 sequences are SEHNR and FQNEAQ (reference sequence). CDR3 loop: CASSSKNQGPLRNEQYF. The DNA for the CDR3 is TGTGCCAGCAGCTCCAAAAATCAGGGGCCCCTTAGGAACGAGCAGTACTTC. Variable domain in full (rest from reference TRBV7-9 and TRBJ2-7): DTGVSQNPRHKITKRGQNVTFRCDPISEHNRLYWYRQTLGQGPEFLTYFQNEAQLEKSRLLSDRFSAERPKGSFSTLEIQRTEQGDSAMYLCASSSKNQGPLRNEQYFGPGTRLTVT.

This clonotype was detected only a few times. The V gene is TRBV10-2, the J gene TRBJ2-7, with 10 bases matching TRBD2. This CDR3 is 17 amino acids long. V gave up 5 bases and J gave up 1 base; unmatched junction bases: 11. CDR1 is WSHSY and CDR2 is SAAADI in the germline V gene. This CDR3 is CASSSRLAGELSYEQYF. The CDR3 DNA follows: TGCGCCAGCAGTAGCCGGCTAGCGGGGGAACTATCCTACGAGCAGTACTTC.

The rearrangement links TRBV5-1 to TRBJ2-3, with D perhaps matching TRBD2 (6 bases). This CDR3 contains 14 residues. Between the trimmed V and J ends, which lost 5 bases and 0 bases, there was a span of 10 bases. Germline V CDR1 and CDR2: SGHRS, YFSETQ. The CDR3 is CASRGGASTDTQYF. CDR3 sequence (DNA): TGCGCCAGCAGGGGGGGTGCTAGCACAGATACGCAGTATTTT.